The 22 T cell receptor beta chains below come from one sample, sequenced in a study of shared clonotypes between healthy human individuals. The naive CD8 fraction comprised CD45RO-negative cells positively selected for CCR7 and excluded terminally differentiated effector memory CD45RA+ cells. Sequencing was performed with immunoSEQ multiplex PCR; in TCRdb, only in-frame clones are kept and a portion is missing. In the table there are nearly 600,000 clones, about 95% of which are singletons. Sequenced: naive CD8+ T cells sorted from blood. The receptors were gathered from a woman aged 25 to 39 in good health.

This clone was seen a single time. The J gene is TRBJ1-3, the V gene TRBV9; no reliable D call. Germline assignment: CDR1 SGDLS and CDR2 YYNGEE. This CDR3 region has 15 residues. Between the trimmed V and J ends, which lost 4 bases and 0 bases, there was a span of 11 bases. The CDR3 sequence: CASSLDGHSGNTIYF. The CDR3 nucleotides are TGTGCCAGCAGCCTCGACGGTCACTCTGGAAACACCATATATTTT.

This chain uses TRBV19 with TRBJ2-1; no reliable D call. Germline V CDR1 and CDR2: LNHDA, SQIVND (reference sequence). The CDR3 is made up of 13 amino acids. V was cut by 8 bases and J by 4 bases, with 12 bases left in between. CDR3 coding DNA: TGTGCCAGTGCGTACGACGGTTACAATGAGCAGTTCTTC. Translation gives CASAYDGYNEQFF. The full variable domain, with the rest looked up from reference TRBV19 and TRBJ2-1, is DGGITQSPKYLFRKEGQNVTLSCEQNLNHDAMYWYRQDPGQGLRLIYYSQIVNDFQKGDIAEGYSVSREKKESFPLTVTSAQKNPTAFYLCASAYDGYNEQFFGPGTRLTVL.

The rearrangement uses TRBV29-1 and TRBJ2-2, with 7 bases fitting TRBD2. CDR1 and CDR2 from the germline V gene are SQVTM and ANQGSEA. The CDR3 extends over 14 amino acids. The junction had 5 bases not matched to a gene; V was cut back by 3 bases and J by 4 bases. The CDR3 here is CSVEAGVSTGELFF. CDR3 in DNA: TGCAGCGTTGAGGCGGGAGTATCCACCGGGGAGCTGTTTTTT.

CDR3 nucleotides: TGTGCCAGCAGCAAAGTCGGGGCGGCCTCTAGACGGTACTTC. It yields the protein CASSKVGAASRRYF. This rearrangement joins TRBV21-1 to TRBJ2-7. TRBV21-1 is annotated as a pseudogene. The CDR3 covers 14 residues.

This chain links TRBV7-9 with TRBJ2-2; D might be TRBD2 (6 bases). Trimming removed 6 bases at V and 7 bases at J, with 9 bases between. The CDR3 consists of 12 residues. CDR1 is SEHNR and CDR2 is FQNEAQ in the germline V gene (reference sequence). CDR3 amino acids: CASRSGDGELFF. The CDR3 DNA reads TGTGCCAGCAGATCGGGAGACGGGGAGCTGTTTTTT. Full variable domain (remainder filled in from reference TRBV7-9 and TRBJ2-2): DTGVSQNPRHKITKRGQNVTFRCDPISEHNRLYWYRQTLGQGPEFLTYFQNEAQLEKSRLLSDRFSAERPKGSFSTLEIQRTEQGDSAMYLCASRSGDGELFFGEGSRLTVL.

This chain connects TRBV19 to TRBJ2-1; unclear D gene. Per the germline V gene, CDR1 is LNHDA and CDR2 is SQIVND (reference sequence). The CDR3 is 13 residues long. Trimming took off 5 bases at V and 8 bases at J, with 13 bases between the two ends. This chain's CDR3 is CASSPRAAYEQFF. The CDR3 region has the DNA TGTGCCAGTAGTCCACGAGCCGCCTATGAGCAGTTCTTC.

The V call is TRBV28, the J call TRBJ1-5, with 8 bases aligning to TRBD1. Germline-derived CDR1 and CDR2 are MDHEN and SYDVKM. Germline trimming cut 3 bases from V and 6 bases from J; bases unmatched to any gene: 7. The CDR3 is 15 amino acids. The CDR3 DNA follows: TGTGCCAGCAGTTTTCGTACAGGGGGTATTCAGCCCCAGCATTTT. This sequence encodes CASSFRTGGIQPQHF.

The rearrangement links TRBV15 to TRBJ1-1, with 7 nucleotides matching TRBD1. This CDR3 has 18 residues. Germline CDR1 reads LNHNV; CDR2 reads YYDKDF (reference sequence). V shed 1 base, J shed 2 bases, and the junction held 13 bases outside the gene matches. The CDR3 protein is CATSRGTGGGPSNTEAFF. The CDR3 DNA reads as TGTGCCACCAGCAGAGGGACAGGAGGAGGTCCTAGTAACACTGAAGCTTTCTTT.

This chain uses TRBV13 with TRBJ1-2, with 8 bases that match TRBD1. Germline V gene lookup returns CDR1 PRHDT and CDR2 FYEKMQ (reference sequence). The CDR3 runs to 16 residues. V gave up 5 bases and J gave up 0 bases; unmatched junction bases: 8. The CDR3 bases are TGTGCCAGCAGCAACCTACAGGGGGAAGCTAACTATGGCTACACCTTC. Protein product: CASSNLQGEANYGYTF.

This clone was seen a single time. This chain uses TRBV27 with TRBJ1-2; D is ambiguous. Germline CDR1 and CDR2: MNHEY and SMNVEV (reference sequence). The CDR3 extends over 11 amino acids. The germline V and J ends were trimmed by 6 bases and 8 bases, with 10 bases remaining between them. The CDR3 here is CASRVSGGYTF. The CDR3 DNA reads TGTGCCAGCAGAGTTTCTGGGGGCTACACCTTC.

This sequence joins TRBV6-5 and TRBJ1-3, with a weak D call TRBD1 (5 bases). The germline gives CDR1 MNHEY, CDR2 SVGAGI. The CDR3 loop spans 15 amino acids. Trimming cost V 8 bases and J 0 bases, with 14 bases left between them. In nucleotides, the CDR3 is TGTGCCAGCGCCTCGACAGCCTACTCTGGAAACACCATATATTTT. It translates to CASASTAYSGNTIYF.

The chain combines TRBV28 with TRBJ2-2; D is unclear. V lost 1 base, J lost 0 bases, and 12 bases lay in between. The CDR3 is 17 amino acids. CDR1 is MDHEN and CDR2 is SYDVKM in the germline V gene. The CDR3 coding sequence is TGTGCCAGCAGTTTATTTGGCGGAACCGCGAACACCGGGGAGCTGTTTTTT. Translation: CASSLFGGTANTGELFF.

CDR3 bases: TGTGCCAGCAGTGAAGAGGGACTAGCGGGAGGATTGGACAATGAGCAGTTCTTC. Translated, it gives CASSEEGLAGGLDNEQFF. This chain uses TRBV2 with TRBJ2-1; 15 bases line up with TRBD2. CDR1 is SNHLY and CDR2 is FYNNEI in the germline V gene. J was trimmed by 5 bases and V by 1 base; bases with no gene match: 6. This CDR3 is 18 amino acids long. Combining the CDR3 with reference TRBV2 and TRBJ2-1 gives the whole variable domain EPEVTQTPSHQVTQMGQEVILRCVPISNHLYFYWYRQILGQKVEFLVSFYNNEISEKSEIFDDQFSVERPDGSNFTLKIRSTKLEDSAMYFCASSEEGLAGGLDNEQFFGPGTRLTVL.

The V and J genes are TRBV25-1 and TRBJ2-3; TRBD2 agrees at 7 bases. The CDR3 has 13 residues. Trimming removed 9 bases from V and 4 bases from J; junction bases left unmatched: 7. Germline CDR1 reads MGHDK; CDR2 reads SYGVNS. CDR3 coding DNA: TGTGCCAGTACCTACCTAGCGGCAGATACGCAGTATTTT. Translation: CASTYLAADTQYF. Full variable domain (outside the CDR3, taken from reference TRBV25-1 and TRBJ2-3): EADIYQTPRYLVIGTGKKITLECSQTMGHDKMYWYQQDPGMELHLIHYSYGVNSTEKGDLSSESTVSRIRTEHFPLTLESARPSHTSQYLCASTYLAADTQYFGPGTRLTVL.

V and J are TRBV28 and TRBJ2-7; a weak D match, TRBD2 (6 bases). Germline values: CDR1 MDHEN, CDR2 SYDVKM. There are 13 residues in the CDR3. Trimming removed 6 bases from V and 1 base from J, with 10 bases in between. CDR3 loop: CASRQTSSYEQYF. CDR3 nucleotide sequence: TGTGCCAGCAGACAGACTAGTTCCTACGAGCAGTACTTC.

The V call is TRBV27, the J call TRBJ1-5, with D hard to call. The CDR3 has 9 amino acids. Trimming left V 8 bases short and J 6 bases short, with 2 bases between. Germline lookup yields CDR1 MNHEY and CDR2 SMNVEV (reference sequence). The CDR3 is CASGQPQHF. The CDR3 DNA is TGTGCCAGCGGTCAGCCCCAGCATTTT.

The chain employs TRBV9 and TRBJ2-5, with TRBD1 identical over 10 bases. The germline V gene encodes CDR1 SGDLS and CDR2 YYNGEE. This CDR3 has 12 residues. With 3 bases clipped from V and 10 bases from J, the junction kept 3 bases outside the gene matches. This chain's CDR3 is CASSGQGAVQYF. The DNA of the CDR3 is TGTGCCAGCAGCGGACAGGGGGCGGTCCAGTACTTC.

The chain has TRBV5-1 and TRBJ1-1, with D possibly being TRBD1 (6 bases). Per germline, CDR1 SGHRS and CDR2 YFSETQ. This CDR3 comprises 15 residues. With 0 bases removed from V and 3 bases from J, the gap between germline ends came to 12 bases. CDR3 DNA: TGCGCCAGCAGCTTGGCCCAGGGGTTGGACACTGAAGCTTTCTTT. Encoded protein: CASSLAQGLDTEAFF.

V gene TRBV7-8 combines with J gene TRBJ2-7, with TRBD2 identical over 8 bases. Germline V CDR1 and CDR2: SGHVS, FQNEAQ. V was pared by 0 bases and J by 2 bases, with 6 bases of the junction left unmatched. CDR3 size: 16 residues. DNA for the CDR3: TGTGCCAGCAGCTTAGCGTCTCGCGGGGGGACCTACGAGCAGTACTTC. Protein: CASSLASRGGTYEQYF.

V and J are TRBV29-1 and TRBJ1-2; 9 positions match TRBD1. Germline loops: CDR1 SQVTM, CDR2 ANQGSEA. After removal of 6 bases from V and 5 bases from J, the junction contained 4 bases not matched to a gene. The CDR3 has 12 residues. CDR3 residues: CSVRTGDYGYTF. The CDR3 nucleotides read TGCAGCGTGCGGACAGGGGATTATGGCTACACCTTC.

This chain's CDR3 is CASSRVGGREAFF. The CDR3 region has the DNA TGCGCCAGCAGCCGCGTGGGTGGGCGGGAAGCTTTCTTT. This chain connects TRBV4-1 to TRBJ1-1; D unresolved. There are 13 residues in the CDR3. The germline V gene has CDR1 MGHRA and CDR2 YSYEKL. The germline V and J ends were trimmed by 4 bases and 8 bases, with 14 bases remaining between them.

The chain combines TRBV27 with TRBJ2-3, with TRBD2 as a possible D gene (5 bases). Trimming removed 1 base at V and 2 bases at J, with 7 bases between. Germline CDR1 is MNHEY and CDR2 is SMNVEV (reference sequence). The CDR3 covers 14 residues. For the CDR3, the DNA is TGTGCCAGCAGTTTATTCGGGATCACAGATACGCAGTATTTT. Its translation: CASSLFGITDTQYF.